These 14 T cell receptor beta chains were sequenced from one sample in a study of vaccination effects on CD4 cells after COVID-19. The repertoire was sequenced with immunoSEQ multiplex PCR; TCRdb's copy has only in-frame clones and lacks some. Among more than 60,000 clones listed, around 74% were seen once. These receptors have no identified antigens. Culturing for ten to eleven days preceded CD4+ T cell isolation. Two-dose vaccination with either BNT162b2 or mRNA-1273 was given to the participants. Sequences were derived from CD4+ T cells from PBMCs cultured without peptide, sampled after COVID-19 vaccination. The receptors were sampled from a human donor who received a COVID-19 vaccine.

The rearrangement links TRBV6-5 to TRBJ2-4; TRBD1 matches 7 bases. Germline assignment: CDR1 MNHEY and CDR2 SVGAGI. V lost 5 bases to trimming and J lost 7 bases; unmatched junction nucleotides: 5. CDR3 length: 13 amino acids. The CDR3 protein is CASSTDRANIQYF. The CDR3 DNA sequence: TGTGCCAGCAGTACCGACAGGGCCAACATTCAGTACTTC.

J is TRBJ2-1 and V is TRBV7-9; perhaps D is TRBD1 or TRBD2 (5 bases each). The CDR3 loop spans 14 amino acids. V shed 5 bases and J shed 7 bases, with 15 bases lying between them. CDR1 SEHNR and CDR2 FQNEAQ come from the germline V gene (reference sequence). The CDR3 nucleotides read TGTGCCAGCAGCCCAATGGGCAGGGAGAATGAGCAGTTCTTC. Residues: CASSPMGRENEQFF. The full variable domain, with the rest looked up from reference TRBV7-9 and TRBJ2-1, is DTGVSQNPRHKITKRGQNVTFRCDPISEHNRLYWYRQTLGQGPEFLTYFQNEAQLEKSRLLSDRFSAERPKGSFSTLEIQRTEQGDSAMYLCASSPMGRENEQFFGPGTRLTVL.

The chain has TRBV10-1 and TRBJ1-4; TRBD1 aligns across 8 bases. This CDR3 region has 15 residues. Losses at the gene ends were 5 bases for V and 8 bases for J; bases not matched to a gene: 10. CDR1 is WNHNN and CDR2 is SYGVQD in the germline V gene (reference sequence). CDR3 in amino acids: CASSSTGDGREKLFF. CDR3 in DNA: TGCGCCAGCAGTTCGACAGGGGATGGTAGGGAAAAACTGTTTTTT.

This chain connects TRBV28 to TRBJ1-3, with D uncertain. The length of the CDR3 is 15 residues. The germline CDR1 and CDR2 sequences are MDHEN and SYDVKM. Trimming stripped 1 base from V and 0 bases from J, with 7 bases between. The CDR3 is CASSLYVNSGNTIYF. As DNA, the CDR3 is TGTGCCAGCAGTTTATACGTGAACTCTGGAAACACCATATATTTT. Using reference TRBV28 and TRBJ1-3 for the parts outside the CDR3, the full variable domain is DVKVTQSSRYLVKRTGEKVFLECVQDMDHENMFWYRQDPGLGLRLIYFSYDVKMKEKGDIPEGYSVSREKKERFSLILESASTNQTSMYLCASSLYVNSGNTIYFGEGSWLTVV.

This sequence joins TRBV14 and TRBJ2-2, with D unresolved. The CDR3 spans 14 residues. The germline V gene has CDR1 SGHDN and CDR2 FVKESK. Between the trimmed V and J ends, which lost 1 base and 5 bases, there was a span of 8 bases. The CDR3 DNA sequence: TGTGCCAGCAGCCAAGGACTGAAGACCGGGGAGCTGTTTTTT. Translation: CASSQGLKTGELFF. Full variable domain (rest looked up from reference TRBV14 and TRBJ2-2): EAGVTQFPSHSVIEKGQTVTLRCDPISGHDNLYWYRRVMGKEIKFLLHFVKESKQDESGMPNNRFLAERTGGTYSTLKVQPAELEDSGVYFCASSQGLKTGELFFGEGSRLTVL.

CDR3 in amino acids: CASDGHRNEKLFF. The CDR3 nucleotides read TGTGCCAGCGACGGACACCGGAATGAAAAACTGTTTTTT. The chain employs TRBV6-5 and TRBJ1-4; possibly TRBD1 for D (5 bases). Germline V CDR1 and CDR2: MNHEY, SVGAGI. The CDR3 covers 13 residues. V shed 8 bases and J shed 5 bases, with 12 bases lying between them.

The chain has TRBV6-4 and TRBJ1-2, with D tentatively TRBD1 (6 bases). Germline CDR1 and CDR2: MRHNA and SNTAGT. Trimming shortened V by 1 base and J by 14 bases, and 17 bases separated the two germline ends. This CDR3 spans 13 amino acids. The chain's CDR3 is CASSDFIAGHLTF. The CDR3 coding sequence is TGTGCCAGCAGTGACTTTATTGCGGGACACCTGACCTTC.

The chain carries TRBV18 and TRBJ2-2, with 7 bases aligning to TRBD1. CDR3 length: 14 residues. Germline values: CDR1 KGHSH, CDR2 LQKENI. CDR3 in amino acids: CASRQGTAAGELFF. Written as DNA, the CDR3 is TGTGCGAGCAGACAGGGTACCGCGGCCGGGGAGCTGTTTTTT.

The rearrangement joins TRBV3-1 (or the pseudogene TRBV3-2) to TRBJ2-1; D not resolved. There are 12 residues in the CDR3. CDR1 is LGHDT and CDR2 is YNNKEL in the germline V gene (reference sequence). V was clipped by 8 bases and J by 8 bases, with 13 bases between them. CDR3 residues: CASAILEDEQFF. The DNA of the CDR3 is TGTGCCAGCGCCATCCTAGAGGATGAGCAGTTCTTC.

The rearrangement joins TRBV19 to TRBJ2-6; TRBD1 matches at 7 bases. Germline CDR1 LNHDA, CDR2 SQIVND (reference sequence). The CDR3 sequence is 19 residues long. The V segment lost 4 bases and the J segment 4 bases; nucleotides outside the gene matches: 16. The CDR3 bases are TGTGCCAGTAGTAATCGGGCCGGGGACAGACTATCCGGGGCCAACGTCCTGACTTTC. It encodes CASSNRAGDRLSGANVLTF.

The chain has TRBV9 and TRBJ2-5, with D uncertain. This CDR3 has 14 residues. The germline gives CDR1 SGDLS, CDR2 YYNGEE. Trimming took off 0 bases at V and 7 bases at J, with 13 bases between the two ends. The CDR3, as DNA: TGTGCCAGCAGCGTAGTAGACTCAACGGGGACCCAGTACTTC. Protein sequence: CASSVVDSTGTQYF.

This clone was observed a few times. The CDR3 nucleotides are TGTGCCAGCAGTGACGTGTTCAGCTACGAGCAGTACGTC. Its translation: CASSDVFSYEQYV. The V and J genes are TRBV2 and TRBJ2-7, with D uncertain. The germline V gene encodes CDR1 SNHLY and CDR2 FYNNEI. This CDR3 is 13 amino acids long. Trimming removed 3 bases at V and 3 bases at J, with 9 bases between.

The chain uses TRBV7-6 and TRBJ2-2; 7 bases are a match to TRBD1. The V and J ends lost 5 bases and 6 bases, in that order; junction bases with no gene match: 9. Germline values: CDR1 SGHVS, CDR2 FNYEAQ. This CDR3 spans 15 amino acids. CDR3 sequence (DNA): TGTGCCAGCAGCCATAGACAGGGAAGGGCCGGGGAGCTGTTTTTT. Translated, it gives CASSHRQGRAGELFF.

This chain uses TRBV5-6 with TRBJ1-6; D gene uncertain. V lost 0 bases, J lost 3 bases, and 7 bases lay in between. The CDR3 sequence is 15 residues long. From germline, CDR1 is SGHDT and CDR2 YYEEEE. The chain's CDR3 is CASSLGRSYNSPLHF. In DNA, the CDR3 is TGTGCCAGCAGCTTGGGACGGAGCTATAATTCACCCCTCCACTTT.